This TCR beta chain was profiled in a study of T cell responses to AZD1222 COVID-19 vaccine. Germline-derived CDR1 and CDR2 are SGHTA and FQGNSA. The V gene lost 4 bases and the J gene lost 3 bases, with 13 bases spanning the gap. The CDR3 is made up of 16 amino acids. Study findings and constraints: Vaccine-associated CD4 TCRs spanned spike, dominant at 160-218 and 743-854. A mostly white British donor set with more females was recruited, and clonal diversity was possibly underestimated.

The protocol was immunoSEQ multiplex PCR, while the TCRdb copy is restricted to in-frame clones and leaves out a portion. The sample contains approximately 52,000 clones, approximately 90% of which appear only once. As to this clone: Its antigen is currently unknown.

This TCR derives from an adult who received the AZD1222 COVID-19 vaccine. The sample here was peripheral blood, taken 28 days after the second AZD1222 dose. The chain combines TRBV7-2 with TRBJ2-6; no clear D. The CDR3 DNA is TGTGCCAGCAGCTCCGACCCCCCCAGTGGGGCCAACGTCCTGACTTTC. It yields the protein CASSSDPPSGANVLTF.